This T cell receptor beta chain appears in the sequencing data of a study of post-analysis software for immune sequencing data. About the study: Patients had relapsing-remitting, secondary progressive or progressive-relapsing multiple sclerosis; some lacked subtype.

Details on this clonotype: Antigen unknown.

General study points: In patients, TRBV5-6, TRBV5-1 and TRBV20-1 belonged to five TRBV segments found more frequently than in controls. Controls significantly exceeded multiple sclerosis patients in normalized Chao1 diversity. By F measure, samples from a shared preparation batch strongly co-clustered.

Trimming removed 0 bases from V and 4 bases from J, with 16 bases in between. CDR1 and CDR2 from the germline V gene are LGHDT and YNNKEL (reference sequence). This CDR3 has 17 amino acids. Unique molecular identifiers tagged the TCR beta cDNA libraries. MiXCR, applied by TCRdb to the PCR reads, yields one record per CDR3 protein. The sample has approximately 730,000 distinct CDR3 sequences, roughly 46% seen once; the top ten hold roughly 5.2%. The TCR originated in a girl aged 5 to 17 with multiple sclerosis. The sample was blood. The chain couples TRBV3-1 to TRBJ2-1; D remains unclear. CDR3 in DNA: TGTGCCAGCAGCCAAGATACAGCCATCACATTTTACAATGAGCAGTTCTTC. This codes for CASSQDTAITFYNEQFF.